A selection of T cell receptor beta chains follows, all from one sample in a study of OX40 agonist ivuxolimab in advanced cancers. Sequenced by immunoSEQ multiplex PCR; TCRdb stores in-frame clones only, minus some. The data show some 74,000 clones, 82% seen once. The sequences come from CD4+ or CD8+ T cells sorted from blood, collected in a trial of the OX40 agonist ivuxolimab. Every receptor here comes from an adult with an advanced solid tumor such as melanoma, head and neck, liver or kidney cancer. The CDR3 runs from the conserved cysteine through the conserved F or W. Each record gives: J gene, V gene, CDR3 protein.

TRBJ2-4 | TRBV10-1 | CASALSGGALLAKNIQYF
TRBJ1-1 | TRBV18 | CASSPTGLNTEAFF
TRBJ2-1 | TRBV28 | CASSEMAYSYNEQFF
TRBJ2-7 | TRBV6-1 | CASSGIPYEQYF
TRBJ1-2 | TRBV7-9 | CATGAGALPMGYTF
TRBJ2-5 | TRBV28 | CASSGGTSGRGIGETQYF
TRBJ2-1 | TRBV5-1 | CASSLTGTGGSNEQFF
TRBJ1-5 | TRBV5-5 | CASSIGTDQPQHF
TRBJ1-2 | TRBV2 | CASSLTGNYGYTF
TRBJ2-5 | TRBV7-6 | CASSRAGGQETQYF
TRBJ2-1 | TRBV5-4 | CASSLTSGRAGLNEQFF
TRBJ2-3 | TRBV7-9 | CASSSRTGSETTDTQYF
TRBJ2-3 | TRBV5-6 | CASSADEAYTQYF
TRBJ2-7 | TRBV5-1 | CASRRDGVYEQYF
TRBJ2-5 | TRBV7-2 | CASSPPGRQETQYF
TRBJ1-3 | TRBV2 | CASRAGTSGNTIYF
TRBJ2-1 | TRBV2 | CASSVSSGYNEQFF